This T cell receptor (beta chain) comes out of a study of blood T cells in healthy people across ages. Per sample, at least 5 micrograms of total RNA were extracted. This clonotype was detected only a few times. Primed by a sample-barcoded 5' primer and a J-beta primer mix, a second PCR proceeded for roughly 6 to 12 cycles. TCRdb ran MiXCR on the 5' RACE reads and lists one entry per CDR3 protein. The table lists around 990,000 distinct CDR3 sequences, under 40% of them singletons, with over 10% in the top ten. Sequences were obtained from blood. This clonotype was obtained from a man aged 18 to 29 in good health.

The DNA for the CDR3 is TGTGCCATCAGTGAGAAACAGGGGTTTGAGCAGTACTTC. As protein: CAISEKQGFEQYF. The genes are TRBV10-3 and TRBJ2-5; TRBD1 aligns across 7 bases. The CDR3 is 13 amino acids. CDR1 is ENHRY, CDR2 SYGVKD, per germline. The V and J ends lost 2 bases and 11 bases, in that order; junction bases with no gene match: 8.